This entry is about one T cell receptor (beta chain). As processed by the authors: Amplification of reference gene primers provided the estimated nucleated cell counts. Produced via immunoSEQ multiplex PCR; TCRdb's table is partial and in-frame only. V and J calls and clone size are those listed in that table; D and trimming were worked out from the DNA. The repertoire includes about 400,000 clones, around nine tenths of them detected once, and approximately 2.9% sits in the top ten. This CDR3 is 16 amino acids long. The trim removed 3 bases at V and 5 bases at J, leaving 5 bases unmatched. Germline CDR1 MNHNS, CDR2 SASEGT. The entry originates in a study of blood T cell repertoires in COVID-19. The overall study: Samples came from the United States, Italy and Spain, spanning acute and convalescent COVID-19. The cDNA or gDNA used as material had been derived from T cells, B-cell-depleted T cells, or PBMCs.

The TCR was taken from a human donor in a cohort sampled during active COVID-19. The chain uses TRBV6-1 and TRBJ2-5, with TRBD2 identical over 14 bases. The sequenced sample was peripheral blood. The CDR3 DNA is TGTGCCAGCAGTGAGATGACTAGCGGGGGGGCGGAGACCCAGTACTTC. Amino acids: CASSEMTSGGAETQYF.